This T cell receptor (beta chain) originates from a study of glioma-infiltrating T cells. Findings of the study overall: Non-neoplastic patients had below-expected tissue-blood divergence, while all gliomas exceeded expectation.

TCR alpha and beta CDR3 regions were amplified from RNA using iRepertoire nested multiplex PCR. MiXCR, applied by TCRdb to the multiplex PCR reads, yields one record per CDR3 protein. The sample records approximately 120,000 distinct CDR3 sequences, 25% being singletons. This clonotype was observed a handful of times. Antigen specificity is unknown. The sequence came from a human donor with low-grade glioma or glioblastoma, undergoing nonglioma brain surgery, or in good health (not recorded which). Sequenced input: glioma tissue, nonneoplastic brain tissue, or PBMCs (not recorded which).

For the CDR3, the DNA is TGCGCCAGCAGCCAGGGGGCGGATGGCTACACCTTC. This encodes CASSQGADGYTF. J is TRBJ1-2 and V is TRBV5-1; 8 bases agree with TRBD1. V lost 4 bases to trimming and J lost 6 bases; unmatched junction nucleotides: 2. The CDR3 loop spans 12 amino acids. Germline values: CDR1 SGHRS, CDR2 YFSETQ.